This section outlines one TCR beta chain sequence together with its context. Its antigen is undetermined. The junction differs from germline at one of its ends, possibly a read error. RNA was extracted from bulk tissue without any cell sorting. More than 3 cm separated this lung sample from the edge of the tumor. These data belong to a study of tumor and adjacent non-tumor tissue in lung cancer. Study at large: Patients comprised roughly 12 adenocarcinoma, a couple of squamous cell carcinoma and 1 small cell lung cancer. Study results and caveats: In normal lung, the top 100 clones were significantly more dominant than in tumor.

TCRbeta libraries were built with three rounds of nested PCR, modified from ARM-PCR. TCRdb reprocessed the multiplex PCR reads via MiXCR and lists one record per CDR3 protein. This sample has roughly 120,000 distinct CDR3 sequences, with under 65% found just once. The CDR3 runs 17 residues. Germline V gene lookup returns CDR1 MGHRA and CDR2 YSYEKL. The TCR sequence derives from a man between 60 and 70 years old with non-small cell lung cancer. Specimen: distant non-tumor lung tissue. The V and J genes are TRBV4-1 and TRBJ2-1, with 9 bases that match TRBD2. The CDR3 spells CSSGQEDPGLAYNEQFF. The CDR3, as DNA: TGCTCCAGCGGCCAAGAGGATCCGGGACTAGCTTACAATGAGCAGTTCTTC.